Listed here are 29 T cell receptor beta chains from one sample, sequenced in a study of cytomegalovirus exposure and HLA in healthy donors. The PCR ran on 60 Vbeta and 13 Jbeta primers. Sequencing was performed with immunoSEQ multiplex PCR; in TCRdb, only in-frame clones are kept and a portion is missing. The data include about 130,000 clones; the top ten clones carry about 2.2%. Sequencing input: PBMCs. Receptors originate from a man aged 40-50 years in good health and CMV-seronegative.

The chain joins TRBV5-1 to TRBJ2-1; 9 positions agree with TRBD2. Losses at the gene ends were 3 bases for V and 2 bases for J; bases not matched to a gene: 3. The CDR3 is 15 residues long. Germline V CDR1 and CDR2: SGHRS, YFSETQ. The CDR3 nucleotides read TGCGCCAGCAGCTCTAGCGGGACCGCCTACAATGAGCAGTTCTTC. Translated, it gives CASSSSGTAYNEQFF. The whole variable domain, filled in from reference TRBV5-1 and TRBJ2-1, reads KAGVTQTPRYLIKTRGQQVTLSCSPISGHRSVSWYQQTPGQGLQFLFEYFSETQRNKGNFPGRFSGRQFSNSRSEMNVSTLELGDSALYLCASSSSGTAYNEQFFGPGTRLTVL.

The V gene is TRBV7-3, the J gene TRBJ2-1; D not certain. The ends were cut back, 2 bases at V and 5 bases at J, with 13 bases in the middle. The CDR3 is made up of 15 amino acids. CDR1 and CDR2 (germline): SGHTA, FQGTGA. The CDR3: CASSLGGNPHNEQFF. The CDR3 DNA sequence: TGTGCCAGCAGCTTAGGCGGCAACCCACACAATGAGCAGTTCTTC.

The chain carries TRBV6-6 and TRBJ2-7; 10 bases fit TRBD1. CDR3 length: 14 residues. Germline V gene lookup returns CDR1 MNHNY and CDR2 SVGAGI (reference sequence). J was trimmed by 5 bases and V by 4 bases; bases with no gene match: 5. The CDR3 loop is CASSFGQGGNEQYF. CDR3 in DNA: TGTGCCAGCAGTTTCGGACAGGGGGGGAACGAGCAGTACTTC.

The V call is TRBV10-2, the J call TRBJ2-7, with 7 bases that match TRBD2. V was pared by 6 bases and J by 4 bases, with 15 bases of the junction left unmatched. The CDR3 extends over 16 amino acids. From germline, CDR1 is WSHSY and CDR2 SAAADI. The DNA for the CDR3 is TGCGCCAGCAGCAATAACGGCCGGCGGGAGCAATACGAGCAGTACTTC. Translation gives CASSNNGRREQYEQYF.

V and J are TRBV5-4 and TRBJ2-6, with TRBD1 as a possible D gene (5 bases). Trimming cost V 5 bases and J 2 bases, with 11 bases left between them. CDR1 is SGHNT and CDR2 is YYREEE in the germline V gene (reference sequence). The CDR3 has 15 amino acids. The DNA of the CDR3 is TGTGCCAGCAGTCTCCAGGGAACTGGGGCCAACGTCCTGACTTTC. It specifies CASSLQGTGANVLTF.

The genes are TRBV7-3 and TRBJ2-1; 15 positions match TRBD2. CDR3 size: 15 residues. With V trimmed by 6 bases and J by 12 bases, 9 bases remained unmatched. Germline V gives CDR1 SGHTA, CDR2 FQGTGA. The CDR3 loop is CASSPGTSGRNPQFF. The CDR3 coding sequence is TGTGCCAGCAGTCCCGGGACTAGCGGGAGGAATCCGCAGTTCTTC.

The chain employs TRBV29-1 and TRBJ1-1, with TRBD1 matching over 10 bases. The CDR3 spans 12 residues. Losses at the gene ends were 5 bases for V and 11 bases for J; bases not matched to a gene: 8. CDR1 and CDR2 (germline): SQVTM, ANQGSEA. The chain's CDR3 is CSVLSGQGPAFF. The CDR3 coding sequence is TGCAGCGTTTTATCGGGACAGGGGCCCGCTTTCTTT.

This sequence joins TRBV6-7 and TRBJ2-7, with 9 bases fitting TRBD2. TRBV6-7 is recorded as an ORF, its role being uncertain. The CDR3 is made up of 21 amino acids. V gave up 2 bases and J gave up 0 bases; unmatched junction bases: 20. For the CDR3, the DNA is TGTGCCAGCAGTTACCGGGTGAGATGGACTAGCGTACCTGTTAGCTCCTACGAGCAGTACTTC. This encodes CASSYRVRWTSVPVSSYEQYF.

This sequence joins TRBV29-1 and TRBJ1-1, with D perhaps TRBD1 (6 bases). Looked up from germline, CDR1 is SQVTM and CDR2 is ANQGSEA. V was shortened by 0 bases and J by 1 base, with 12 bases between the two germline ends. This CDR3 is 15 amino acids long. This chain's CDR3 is CSVEDLNRANTEAFF. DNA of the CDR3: TGCAGCGTTGAAGATCTTAACAGGGCGAACACTGAAGCTTTCTTT.

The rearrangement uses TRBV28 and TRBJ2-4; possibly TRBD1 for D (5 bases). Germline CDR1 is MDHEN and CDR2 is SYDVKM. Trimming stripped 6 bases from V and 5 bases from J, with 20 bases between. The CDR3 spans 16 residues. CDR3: CASSRGRWGKENIQYF. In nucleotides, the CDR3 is TGTGCCAGCAGCCGTGGCCGGTGGGGCAAAGAAAACATTCAGTACTTC. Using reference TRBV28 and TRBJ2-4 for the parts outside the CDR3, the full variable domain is DVKVTQSSRYLVKRTGEKVFLECVQDMDHENMFWYRQDPGLGLRLIYFSYDVKMKEKGDIPEGYSVSREKKERFSLILESASTNQTSMYLCASSRGRWGKENIQYFGAGTRLSVL.

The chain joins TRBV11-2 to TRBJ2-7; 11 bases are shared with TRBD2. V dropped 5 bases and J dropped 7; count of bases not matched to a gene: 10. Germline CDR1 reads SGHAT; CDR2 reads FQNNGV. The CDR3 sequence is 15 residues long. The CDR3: CASSVPGLADREQYF. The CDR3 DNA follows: TGTGCCAGCAGCGTCCCGGGACTAGCGGATCGTGAGCAGTACTTC.

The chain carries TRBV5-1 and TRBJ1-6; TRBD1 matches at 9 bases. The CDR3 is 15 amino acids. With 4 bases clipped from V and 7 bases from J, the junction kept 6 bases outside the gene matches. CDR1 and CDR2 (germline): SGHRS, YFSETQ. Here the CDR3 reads CASSAWTGENSPLHF. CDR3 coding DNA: TGCGCCAGCAGCGCCTGGACAGGGGAGAATTCACCCCTCCACTTT.

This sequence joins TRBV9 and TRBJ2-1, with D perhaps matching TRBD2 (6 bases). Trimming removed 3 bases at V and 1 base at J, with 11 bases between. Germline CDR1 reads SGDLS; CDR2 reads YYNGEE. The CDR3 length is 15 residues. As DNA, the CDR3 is TGTGCCAGCAGCGGAGGGACTGTATCCTACAATGAGCAGTTCTTC. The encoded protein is CASSGGTVSYNEQFF.

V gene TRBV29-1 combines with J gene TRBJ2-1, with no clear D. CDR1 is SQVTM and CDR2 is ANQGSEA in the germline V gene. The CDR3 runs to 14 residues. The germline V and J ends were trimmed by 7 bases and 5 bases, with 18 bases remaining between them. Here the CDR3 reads CSGIRWAGNNEQFF. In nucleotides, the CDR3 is TGCAGCGGAATAAGGTGGGCTGGAAACAATGAGCAGTTCTTC.

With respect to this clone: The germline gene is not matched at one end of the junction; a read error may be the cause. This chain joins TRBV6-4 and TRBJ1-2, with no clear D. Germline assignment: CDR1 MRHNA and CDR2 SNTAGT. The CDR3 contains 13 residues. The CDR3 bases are TGTGCCAGCAATGACGACTACAACTATGGCTACACCTTC. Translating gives CASNDDYNYGYTF.

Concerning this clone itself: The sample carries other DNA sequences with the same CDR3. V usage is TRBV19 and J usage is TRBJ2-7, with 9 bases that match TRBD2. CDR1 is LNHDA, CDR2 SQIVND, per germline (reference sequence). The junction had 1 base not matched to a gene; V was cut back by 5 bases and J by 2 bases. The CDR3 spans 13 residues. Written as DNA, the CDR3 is TGTGCCAGTAGTTCTAGCGGGACCTACGAGCAGTACTTC. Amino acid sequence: CASSSSGTYEQYF. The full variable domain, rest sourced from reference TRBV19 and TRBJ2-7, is DGGITQSPKYLFRKEGQNVTLSCEQNLNHDAMYWYRQDPGQGLRLIYYSQIVNDFQKGDIAEGYSVSREKKESFPLTVTSAQKNPTAFYLCASSSSGTYEQYFGPGTRLTVT.

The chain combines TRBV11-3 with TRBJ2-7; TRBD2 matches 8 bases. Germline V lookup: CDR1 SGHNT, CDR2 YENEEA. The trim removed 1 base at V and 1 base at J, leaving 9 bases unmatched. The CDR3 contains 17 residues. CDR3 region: CASSLVRAGGGSYEQYF. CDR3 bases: TGTGCCAGCAGCTTAGTAAGGGCGGGAGGTGGTTCCTACGAGCAGTACTTC.

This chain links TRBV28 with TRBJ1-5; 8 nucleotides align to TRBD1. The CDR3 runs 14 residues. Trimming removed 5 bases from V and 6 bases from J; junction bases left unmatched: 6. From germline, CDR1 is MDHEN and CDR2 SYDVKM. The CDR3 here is CASSAPGGGQPQHF. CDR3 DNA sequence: TGTGCCAGCAGTGCCCCAGGGGGCGGTCAGCCCCAGCATTTT.

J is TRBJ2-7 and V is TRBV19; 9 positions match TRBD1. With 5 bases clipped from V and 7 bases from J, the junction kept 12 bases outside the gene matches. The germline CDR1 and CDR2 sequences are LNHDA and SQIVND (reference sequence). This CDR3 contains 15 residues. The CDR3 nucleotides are TGTGCCAGTAGTCCTATACCGGGACAGGGATCGGAGCAGTACTTC. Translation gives CASSPIPGQGSEQYF.

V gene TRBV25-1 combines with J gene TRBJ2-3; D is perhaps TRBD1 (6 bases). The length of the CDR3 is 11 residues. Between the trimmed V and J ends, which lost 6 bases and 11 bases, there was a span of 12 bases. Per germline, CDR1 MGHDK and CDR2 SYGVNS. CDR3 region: CASRTGLEQYF. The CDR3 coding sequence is TGTGCCAGCAGAACAGGGTTGGAGCAGTATTTT.

CDR3 bases: TGTGCCAGCAGTTACTTAGGGACTAGCGGGAGGCCTGAGCAGTTCTTC. This codes for CASSYLGTSGRPEQFF. This chain uses TRBV6-5 with TRBJ2-1; 15 nucleotides agree with TRBD2. The CDR3 has 16 residues. Trimming cost V 1 base and J 9 bases; bases outside gene matches: 4. The germline V gene encodes CDR1 MNHEY and CDR2 SVGAGI.

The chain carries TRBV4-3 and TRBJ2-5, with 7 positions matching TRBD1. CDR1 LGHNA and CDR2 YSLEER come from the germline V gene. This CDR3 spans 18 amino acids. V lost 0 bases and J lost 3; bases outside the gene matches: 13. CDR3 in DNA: TGCGCCAGCAGCCAAGAACGGGGTACGACAGGGTACGAAGAGACCCAGTACTTC. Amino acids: CASSQERGTTGYEETQYF.

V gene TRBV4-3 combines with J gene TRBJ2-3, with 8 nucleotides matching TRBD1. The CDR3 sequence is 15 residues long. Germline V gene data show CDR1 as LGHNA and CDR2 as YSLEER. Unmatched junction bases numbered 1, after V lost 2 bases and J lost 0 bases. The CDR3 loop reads CASSQTGGSTDTQYF. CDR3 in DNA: TGCGCCAGCAGCCAAACAGGGGGTAGCACAGATACGCAGTATTTT.

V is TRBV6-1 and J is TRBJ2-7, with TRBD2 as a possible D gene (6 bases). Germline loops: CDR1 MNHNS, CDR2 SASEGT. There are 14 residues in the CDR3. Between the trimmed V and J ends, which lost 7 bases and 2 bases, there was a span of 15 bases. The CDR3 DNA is TGTGCCAGCAATAGTCGGACTATGGCCTACGAGCAGTACTTC. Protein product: CASNSRTMAYEQYF.

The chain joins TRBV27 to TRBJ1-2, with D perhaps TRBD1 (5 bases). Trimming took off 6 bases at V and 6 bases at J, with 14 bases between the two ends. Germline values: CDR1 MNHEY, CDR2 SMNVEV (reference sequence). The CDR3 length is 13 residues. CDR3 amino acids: CASRKWEGHGYTF. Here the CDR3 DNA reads TGTGCCAGCAGAAAGTGGGAGGGGCATGGCTACACCTTC.

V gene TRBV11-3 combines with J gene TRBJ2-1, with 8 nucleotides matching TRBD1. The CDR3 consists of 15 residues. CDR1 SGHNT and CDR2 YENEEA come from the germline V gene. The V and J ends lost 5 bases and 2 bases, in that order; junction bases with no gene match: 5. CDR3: CASSTDRGAYNEQFF. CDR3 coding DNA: TGTGCCAGCAGCACCGACAGGGGAGCCTACAATGAGCAGTTCTTC.

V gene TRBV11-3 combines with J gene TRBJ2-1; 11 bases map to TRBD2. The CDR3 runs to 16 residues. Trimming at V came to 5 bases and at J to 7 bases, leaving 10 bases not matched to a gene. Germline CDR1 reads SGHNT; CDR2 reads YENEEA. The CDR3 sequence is CASSLEGSGRVNEQFF. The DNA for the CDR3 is TGTGCCAGCAGCCTCGAGGGTAGCGGGAGGGTTAATGAGCAGTTCTTC.

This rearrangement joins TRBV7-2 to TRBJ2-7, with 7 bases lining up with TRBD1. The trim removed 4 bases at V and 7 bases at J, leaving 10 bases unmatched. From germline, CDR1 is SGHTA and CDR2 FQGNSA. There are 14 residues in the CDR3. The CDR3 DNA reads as TGTGCCAGCAGCTCGACAGGGCCCTCTAGGGAGCAGTACTTC. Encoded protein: CASSSTGPSREQYF. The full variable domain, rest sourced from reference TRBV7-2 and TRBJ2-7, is GAGVSQSPSNKVTEKGKDVELRCDPISGHTALYWYRQSLGQGLEFLIYFQGNSAPDKSGLPSDRFSAERTGGSVSTLTIQRTQQEDSAVYLCASSSTGPSREQYFGPGTRLTVT.

The CDR3 DNA sequence: TGTGCCAGCAGTTTCCCAGGCCGTCTCGAGCAGTACTTC. Its translation: CASSFPGRLEQYF. The genes are TRBV27 and TRBJ2-7, with D hard to call. Trimming pared 3 bases from V and 6 bases from J, leaving 12 bases between. The CDR3 has 13 amino acids. Germline values: CDR1 MNHEY, CDR2 SMNVEV (reference sequence).